The present TCR beta chain was sequenced within a study of blood T cell repertoires in COVID-19. About the research overall: Sites across the United States, Italy and Spain contributed samples from acute and convalescent COVID-19.

The CDR3 sequence is 13 residues long. Germline assignment: CDR1 SGHVS and CDR2 FQNEAQ. V dropped 7 bases and J dropped 5; count of bases not matched to a gene: 7. The cohort comprised adults aged roughly 18 to 95 years residing in approximately 25 US areas. Method: immunoSEQ multiplex PCR; TCRdb's copy keeps in-frame clones and lacks some. The sample consists of roughly 380,000 clones, roughly 86% of them appearing once. Sequenced material: PBMCs or T cells enriched from blood (not recorded which). The chain couples TRBV7-8 to TRBJ2-7; 8 nucleotides match TRBD2. The receptor's source is a woman aged 25 to 45 who had been exposed to COVID-19. In nucleotides, the CDR3 is TGTGCCAGCATTGCGGGAGGCCGAGACGAGCAGTACTTC. Protein product: CASIAGGRDEQYF.